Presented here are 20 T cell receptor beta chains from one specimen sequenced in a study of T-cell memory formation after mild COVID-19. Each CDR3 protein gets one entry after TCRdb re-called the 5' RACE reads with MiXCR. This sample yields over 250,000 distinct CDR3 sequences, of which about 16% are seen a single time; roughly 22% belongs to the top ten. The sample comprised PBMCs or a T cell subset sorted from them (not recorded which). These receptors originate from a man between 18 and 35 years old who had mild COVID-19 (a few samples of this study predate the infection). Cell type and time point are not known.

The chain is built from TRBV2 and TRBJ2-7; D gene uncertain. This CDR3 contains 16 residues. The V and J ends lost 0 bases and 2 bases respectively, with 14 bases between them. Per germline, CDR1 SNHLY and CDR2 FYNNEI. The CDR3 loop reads CASSEAAPGWTYEQYF. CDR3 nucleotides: TGTGCCAGCAGTGAAGCGGCCCCCGGGTGGACCTACGAGCAGTACTTC.

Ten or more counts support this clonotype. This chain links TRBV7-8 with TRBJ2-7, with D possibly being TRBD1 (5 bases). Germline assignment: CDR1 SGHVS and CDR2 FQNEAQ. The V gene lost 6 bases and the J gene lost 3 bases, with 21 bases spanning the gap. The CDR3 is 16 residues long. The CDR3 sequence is CASSVGSGQGSYEQYF. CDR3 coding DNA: TGTGCCAGCAGTGTGGGTTCCGGTCAGGGAAGCTACGAGCAGTACTTC.

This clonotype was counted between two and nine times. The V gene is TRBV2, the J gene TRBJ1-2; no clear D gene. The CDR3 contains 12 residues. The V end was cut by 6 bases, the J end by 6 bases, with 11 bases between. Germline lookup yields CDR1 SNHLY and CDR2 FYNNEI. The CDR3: CASSPGVNGYTF. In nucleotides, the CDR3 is TGTGCCAGCAGCCCGGGAGTTAATGGCTACACCTTC.

This CDR3 reads CASSRGTNGALTQYF. CDR3 DNA: TGTGCCAGCAGCCGCGGGACTAATGGTGCTCTTACGCAGTATTTT. This chain links TRBV7-9 with TRBJ2-3; 7 positions match TRBD2. CDR1 and CDR2 (germline): SEHNR, FQNEAQ (reference sequence). The V and J ends lost 5 bases and 8 bases, in that order; junction bases with no gene match: 13. This CDR3 is 15 amino acids long.

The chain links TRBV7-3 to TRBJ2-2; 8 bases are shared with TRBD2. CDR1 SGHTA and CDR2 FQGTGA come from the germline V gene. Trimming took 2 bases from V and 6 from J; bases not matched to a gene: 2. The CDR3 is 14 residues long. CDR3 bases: TGTGCCAGCAGCTTAGGTAGCGGGGCCGGGGAGCTGTTTTTT. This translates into CASSLGSGAGELFF.

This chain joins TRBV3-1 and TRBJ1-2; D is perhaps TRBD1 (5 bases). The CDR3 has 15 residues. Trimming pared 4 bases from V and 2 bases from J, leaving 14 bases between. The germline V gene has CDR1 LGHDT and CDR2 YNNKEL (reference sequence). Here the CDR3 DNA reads TGTGCCAGCAGCCGCCGGGACTTCCGAAACTATGGCTACACCTTC. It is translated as CASSRRDFRNYGYTF.

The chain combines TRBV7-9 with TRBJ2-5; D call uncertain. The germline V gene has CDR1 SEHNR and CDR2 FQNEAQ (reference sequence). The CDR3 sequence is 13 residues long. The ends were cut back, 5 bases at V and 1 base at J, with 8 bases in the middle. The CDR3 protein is CASSPRAQETQYF. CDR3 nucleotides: TGTGCCAGCAGCCCTAGAGCCCAAGAGACCCAGTACTTC.

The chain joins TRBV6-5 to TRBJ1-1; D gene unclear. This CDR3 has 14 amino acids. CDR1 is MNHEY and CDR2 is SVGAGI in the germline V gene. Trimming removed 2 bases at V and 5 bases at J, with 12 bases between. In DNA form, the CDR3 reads TGTGCCAGCAGTTACGAGGCCCGGCCAACTGAAGCTTTCTTT. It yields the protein CASSYEARPTEAFF.

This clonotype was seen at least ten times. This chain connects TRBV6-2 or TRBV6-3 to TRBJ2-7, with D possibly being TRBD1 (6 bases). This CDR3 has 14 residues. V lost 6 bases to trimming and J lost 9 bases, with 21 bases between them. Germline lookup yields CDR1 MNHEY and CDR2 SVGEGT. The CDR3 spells CASRTGTWTKGQYF. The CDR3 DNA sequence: TGTGCCAGCAGAACCGGGACATGGACGAAAGGGCAGTACTTC.

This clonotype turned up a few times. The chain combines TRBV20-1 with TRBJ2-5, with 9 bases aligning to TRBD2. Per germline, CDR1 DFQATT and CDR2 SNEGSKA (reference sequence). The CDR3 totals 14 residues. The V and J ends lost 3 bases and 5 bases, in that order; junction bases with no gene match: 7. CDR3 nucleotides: TGCAGTGCTAGCTTTAGCGGGGGAGGTGAGACCCAGTACTTC. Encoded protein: CSASFSGGGETQYF.

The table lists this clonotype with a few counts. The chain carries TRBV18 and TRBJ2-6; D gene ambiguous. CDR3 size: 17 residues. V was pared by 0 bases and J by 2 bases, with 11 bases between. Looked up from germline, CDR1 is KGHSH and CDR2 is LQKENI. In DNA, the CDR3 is TGTGCCAGCTCACCACCACCAAGGCACACTGGGGCCAACGTCCTGACTTTC. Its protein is CASSPPPRHTGANVLTF.

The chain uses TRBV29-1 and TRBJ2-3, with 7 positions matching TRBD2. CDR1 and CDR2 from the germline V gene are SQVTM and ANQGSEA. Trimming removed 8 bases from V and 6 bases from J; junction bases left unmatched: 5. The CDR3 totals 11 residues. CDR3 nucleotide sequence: TGCAGCTGGGGGGGTAGGGATACGCAGTATTTT. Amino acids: CSWGGRDTQYF.

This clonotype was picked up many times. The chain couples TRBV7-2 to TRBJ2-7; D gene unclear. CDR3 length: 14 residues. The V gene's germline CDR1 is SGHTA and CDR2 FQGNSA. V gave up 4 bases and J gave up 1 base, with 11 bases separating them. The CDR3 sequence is CASSYWALSYEQYF. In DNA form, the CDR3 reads TGTGCCAGCAGCTACTGGGCCTTATCCTACGAGCAGTACTTC.

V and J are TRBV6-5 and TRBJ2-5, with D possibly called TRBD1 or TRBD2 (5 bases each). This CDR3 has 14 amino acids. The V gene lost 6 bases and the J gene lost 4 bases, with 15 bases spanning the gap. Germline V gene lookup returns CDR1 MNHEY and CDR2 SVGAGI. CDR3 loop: CASRPLGDVETQYF. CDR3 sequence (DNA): TGTGCCAGCAGGCCTCTGGGGGACGTAGAGACCCAGTACTTC.

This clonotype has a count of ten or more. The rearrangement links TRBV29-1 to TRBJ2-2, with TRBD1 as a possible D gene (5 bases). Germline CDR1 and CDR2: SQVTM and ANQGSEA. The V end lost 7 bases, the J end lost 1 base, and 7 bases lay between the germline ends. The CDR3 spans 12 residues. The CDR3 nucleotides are TGCAGCGCCGGACAGAACACCGGGGAGCTGTTTTTT. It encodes CSAGQNTGELFF.

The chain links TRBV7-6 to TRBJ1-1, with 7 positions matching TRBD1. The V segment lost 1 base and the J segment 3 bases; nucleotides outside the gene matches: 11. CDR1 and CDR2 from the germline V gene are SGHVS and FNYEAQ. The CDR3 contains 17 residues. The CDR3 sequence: CASSLGVRGLADTEAFF. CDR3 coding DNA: TGTGCCAGCAGCTTAGGAGTCAGGGGGTTAGCGGACACTGAAGCTTTCTTT.

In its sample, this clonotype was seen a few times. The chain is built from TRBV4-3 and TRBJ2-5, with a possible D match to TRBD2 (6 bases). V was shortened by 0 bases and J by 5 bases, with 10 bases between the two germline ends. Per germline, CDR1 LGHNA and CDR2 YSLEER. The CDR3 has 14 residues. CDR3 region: CASSQEGLAETQYF. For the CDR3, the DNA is TGCGCCAGCAGCCAAGAGGGGCTAGCGGAGACCCAGTACTTC.

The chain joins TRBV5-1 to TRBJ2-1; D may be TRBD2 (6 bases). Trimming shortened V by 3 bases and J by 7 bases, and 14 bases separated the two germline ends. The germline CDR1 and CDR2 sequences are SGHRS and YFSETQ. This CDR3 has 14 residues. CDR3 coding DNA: TGCGCCAGCAGCTCCCGGGAGTATGGGAATGAGCAGTTCTTC. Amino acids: CASSSREYGNEQFF.

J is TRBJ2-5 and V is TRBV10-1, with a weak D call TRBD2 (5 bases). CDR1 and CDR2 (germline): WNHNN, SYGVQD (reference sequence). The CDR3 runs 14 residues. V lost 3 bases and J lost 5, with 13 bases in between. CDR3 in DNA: TGCGCCAGCAGTGACCCGGGAACTCAGGAGACCCAGTACTTC. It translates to CASSDPGTQETQYF.

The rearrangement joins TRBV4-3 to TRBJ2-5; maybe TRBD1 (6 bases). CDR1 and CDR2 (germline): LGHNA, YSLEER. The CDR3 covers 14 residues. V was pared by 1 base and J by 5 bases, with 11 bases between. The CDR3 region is CASSQGQGRETQYF. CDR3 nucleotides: TGCGCCAGCAGCCAAGGTCAGGGGCGGGAGACCCAGTACTTC.